Below, one T cell receptor beta chain is given with its context. This entry is derived from a study of blood T cell repertoires in COVID-19. In the study overall: Samples taken during acute and convalescent COVID-19 were collected in the United States, Italy and Spain. T cells, B-cell-depleted T cells, or PBMCs supplied cDNA or gDNA.

The V and J ends lost 4 bases and 3 bases, in that order; junction bases with no gene match: 6. The CDR3 length is 16 residues. CDR1 LNHDA and CDR2 SQIVND come from the germline V gene (reference sequence). Methods used by the authors: The assay estimated nucleated cells by amplifying reference gene primers. Sequenced by immunoSEQ multiplex PCR; TCRdb stores in-frame clones only, minus some. That table furnishes V, J and clone size, whereas the DNA furnished D and trimming. The repertoire includes about 140,000 clones, less than 80% of them detected once, and approximately 4.5% sits in the top ten. The specimen was peripheral blood. This receptor was identified in a woman of 80 years or more with active or convalescent COVID-19. The genes are TRBV19 and TRBJ2-1; 10 bases fit TRBD1. CDR3 nucleotide sequence: TGTGCCAGTAGTACCTGGGACAGGGGAGACTACAATGAGCAGTTCTTC. It is translated as CASSTWDRGDYNEQFF.